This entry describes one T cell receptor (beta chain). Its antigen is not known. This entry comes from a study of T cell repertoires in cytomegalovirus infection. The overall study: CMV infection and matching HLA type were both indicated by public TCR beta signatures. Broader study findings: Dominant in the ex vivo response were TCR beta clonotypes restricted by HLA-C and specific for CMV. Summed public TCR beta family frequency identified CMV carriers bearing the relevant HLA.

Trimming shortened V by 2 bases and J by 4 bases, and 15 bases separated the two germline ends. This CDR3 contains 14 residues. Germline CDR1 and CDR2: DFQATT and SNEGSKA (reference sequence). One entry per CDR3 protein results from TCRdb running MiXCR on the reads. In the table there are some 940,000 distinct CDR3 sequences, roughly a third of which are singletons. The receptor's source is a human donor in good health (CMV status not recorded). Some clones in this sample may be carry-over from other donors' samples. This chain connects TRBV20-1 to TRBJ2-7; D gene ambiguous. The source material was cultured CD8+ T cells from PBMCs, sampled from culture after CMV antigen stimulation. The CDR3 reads CSARSSLEVYEQYF. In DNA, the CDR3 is TGCAGTGCTAGATCCTCCCTTGAAGTTTACGAGCAGTACTTC.